Included here is one T cell receptor (beta chain) sequence, with context. Its specificity is not known. These data originate in a study of T cell responses to AZD1222 COVID-19 vaccine. Study-level points and caveats: Seropositive at baseline were only a handful of AZD1222 recipients. Regions 160-218 and 743-854 dominated among vaccine-associated CD4 TCRs spanning spike. Vaccination with two AZD1222 doses was followed by a rise in Spike-specific TCR breadth and depth. Donor demographics were predominantly white British with a female majority; clonal diversity may be underestimated.

Profiling relied on immunoSEQ multiplex PCR, and the TCRdb table lists in-frame clones only, not all of them. The profile shows tens of thousands of clones, approximately 90% of them singletons. Trimming pared 3 bases from V and 0 bases from J, leaving 8 bases between. CDR3 length: 14 amino acids. Germline loops: CDR1 SGHDT, CDR2 YYEEEE. Source: peripheral blood, taken on day 0 of MenACWY control vaccination. The gene calls are TRBV5-6 and TRBJ2-3, with D hard to call. This sequence originates from an adult in good health. The CDR3 DNA follows: TGTGCCAGCAGCTCCATTCCAAGCACAGATACGCAGTATTTT. Translated: CASSSIPSTDTQYF. Using reference TRBV5-6 and TRBJ2-3 for the parts outside the CDR3, the full variable domain is DAGVTQSPTHLIKTRGQQVTLRCSPKSGHDTVSWYQQALGQGPQFIFQYYEEEERQRGNFPDRFSGHQFPNYSSELNVNALLLGDSALYLCASSSIPSTDTQYFGPGTRLTVL.